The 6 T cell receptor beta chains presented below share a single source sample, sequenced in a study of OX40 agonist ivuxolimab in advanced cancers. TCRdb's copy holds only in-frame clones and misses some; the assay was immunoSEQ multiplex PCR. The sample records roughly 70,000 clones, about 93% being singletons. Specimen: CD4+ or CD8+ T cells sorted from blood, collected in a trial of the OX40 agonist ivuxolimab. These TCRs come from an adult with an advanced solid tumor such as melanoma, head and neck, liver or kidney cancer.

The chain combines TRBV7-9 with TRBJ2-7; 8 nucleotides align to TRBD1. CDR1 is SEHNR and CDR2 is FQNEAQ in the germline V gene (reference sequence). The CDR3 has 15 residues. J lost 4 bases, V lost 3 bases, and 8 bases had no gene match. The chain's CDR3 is CASSFFGTGGYEQYF. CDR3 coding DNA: TGTGCCAGCAGCTTTTTCGGGACAGGAGGGTACGAGCAGTACTTC.

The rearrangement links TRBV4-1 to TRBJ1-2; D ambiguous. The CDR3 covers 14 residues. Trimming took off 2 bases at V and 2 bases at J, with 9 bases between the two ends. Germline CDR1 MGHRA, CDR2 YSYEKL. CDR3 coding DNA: TGCGCCAGCAGCCAAATATCGGGGAACTATGGCTACACCTTC. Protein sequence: CASSQISGNYGYTF.

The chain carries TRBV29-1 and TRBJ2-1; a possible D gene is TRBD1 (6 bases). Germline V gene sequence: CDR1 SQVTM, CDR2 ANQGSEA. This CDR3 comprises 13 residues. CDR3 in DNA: TGCACCATTCGGGCAGGGGCCCACAATGAGCAGTTCTTC. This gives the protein CTIRAGAHNEQFF.

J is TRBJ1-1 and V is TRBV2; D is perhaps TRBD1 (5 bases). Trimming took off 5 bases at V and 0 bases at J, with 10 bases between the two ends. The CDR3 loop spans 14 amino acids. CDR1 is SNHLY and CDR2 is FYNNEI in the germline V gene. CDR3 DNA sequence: TGTGCCAGCAGTTCCGACAGCATGAACACTGAAGCTTTCTTT. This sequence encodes CASSSDSMNTEAFF.

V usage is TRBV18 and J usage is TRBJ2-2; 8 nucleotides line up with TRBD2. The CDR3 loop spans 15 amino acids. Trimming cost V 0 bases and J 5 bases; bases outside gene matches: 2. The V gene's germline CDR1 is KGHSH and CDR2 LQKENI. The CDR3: CASSPPAGVTGELFF. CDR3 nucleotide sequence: TGTGCCAGCTCACCACCAGCGGGAGTAACCGGGGAGCTGTTTTTT.

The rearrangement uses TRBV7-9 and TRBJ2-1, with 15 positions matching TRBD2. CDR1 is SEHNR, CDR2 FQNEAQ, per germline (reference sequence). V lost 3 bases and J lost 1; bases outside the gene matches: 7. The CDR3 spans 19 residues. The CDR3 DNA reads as TGTGCCAGCAGCTTGGCCGGGACTAGCGGGAGGAAATCCTACAATGAGCAGTTCTTC. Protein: CASSLAGTSGRKSYNEQFF.